A selection of T cell receptor beta chains follows, all from one sample in a study of Graves' ophthalmopathy and Graves' hyperthyroidism. MiXCR, run by TCRdb on the multiplex PCR reads, gives a single entry per CDR3 protein. The sample includes about 1.1 million distinct CDR3 sequences, 36% of them seen just once. The sample was peripheral blood or thyroid tissue (not recorded which). The source of these receptors is an adult man with Graves' hyperthyroidism. CDR3s include the opening cysteine and the closing phenylalanine or tryptophan. Each record gives: J gene, D gene, clone size, V gene, CDR3 DNA, CDR3 protein. D genes are given only for firm matches. The size field is filled for only some rows; it gives once, few, many or a size class.

TRBJ1-4,-,few,TRBV20-1,TGCAGTGCTATCCCTCCACTGGACAGTAATTGGAGAGCAACTAATGAAAAACTGTTTTTT,CSAIPPLDSNWRATNEKLFF
TRBJ1-2,-,few,TRBV10-3,TGTGCCATCACCGAGGACACCTATGGCTACACCTTC,CAITEDTYGYTF
TRBJ2-2,-,-,TRBV20-1,TGCAGTGCTAGTGCGTCGAACACCGGGGAGCTGTTTTTT,CSASASNTGELFF
TRBJ1-5,TRBD1,many,TRBV5-6,TGTGCCAGCAGCTCAGGGGGGACAGATCAGCCCCAGCATTTT,CASSSGGTDQPQHF
TRBJ2-7,TRBD2,-,TRBV10-3,TGTGCCATCAAGGGACTAGCGGGAGCCTACGAGCAGTACTTC,CAIKGLAGAYEQYF
TRBJ1-2,-,-,TRBV20-1,TGCAGTGCTACCCAAGGCGTTTCCTATGGCTACACCTTC,CSATQGVSYGYTF
TRBJ1-2,TRBD1,few,TRBV5-6,TGTGCCAGCAGCGCATACCTTCGGGACAGGCTTCTAAGAGGCTACACCTTC,CASSAYLRDRLLRGYTF
TRBJ2-3,-,few,TRBV7-9,TGTGCCAGCAGCTTAGGACTCTCCGAGGATACGCAGTATTTT,CASSLGLSEDTQYF
TRBJ2-5,TRBD2,many,TRBV7-2,TGTGCCAGCAGTCGTCTCCAGGGACTAGCGGACCTGGGGCCGTACTTC,CASSRLQGLADLGPYF
TRBJ2-7,-,-,TRBV28,TGTGCCAGCGGGGAAACCTACGAGCAGTACTTC,CASGETYEQYF
TRBJ1-2,TRBD1,many,TRBV19,TGTGCCAGCTGGACAGGAGGCTACACCTTC,CASWTGGYTF
TRBJ1-5,-,-,TRBV20-1,TGCAGTGCTAGCAGTCGGGATCAGCCCCAGCATTTT,CSASSRDQPQHF
TRBJ2-2,TRBD1,-,TRBV5-1,TGCGCCAGCAGCTTTGGGGGCGGCGACAGGGGGCTGTTTTTT,CASSFGGGDRGLFF
TRBJ2-7,TRBD1,-,TRBV7-9,TGTGCCGGCAGCCGGACCGGGACAGGGGGCTACGAGCAGTACTTC,CAGSRTGTGGYEQYF
TRBJ2-7,TRBD1,few,TRBV20-1,TGCAGTCCCCGGGACAGGGGCTTCTACGAGCAGTACTTC,CSPRDRGFYEQYF
TRBJ2-2,-,many,TRBV7-9,TGTGCCAGCAGCTTAAGACAGATCGCGAACACCGGGGAGCTGTTTTTT,CASSLRQIANTGELFF
TRBJ1-2,-,many,TRBV29-1,TGCAGCGCTGCGGACCCGTCTGGCTATGGCTACACCTTC,CSAADPSGYGYTF
TRBJ2-7,-,-,TRBV2,TGTGCCAGCAGTGAGGGCCAAAAGCAGTACTTC,CASSEGQKQYF
TRBJ1-6,-,-,TRBV6-5,TGTGCCAGCAGTTACGCCAACCCTGGGGGGGCGCGGCGGCCCCTCCACTTT,CASSYANPGGARRPLHF
TRBJ2-5,-,-,TRBV25-1,TGTGCCAGCAGTGATCCAGGAAGACAAGAGACCCAGTACTTC,CASSDPGRQETQYF
TRBJ2-5,TRBD2,once,TRBV6-2/TRBV6-3,TGTGCCAGCCTCCGGACTAGCGGGGGGGCAAGCGGAGAGACCCAGTACTTC,CASLRTSGGASGETQYF
TRBJ1-2,TRBD1,many,TRBV12-3/TRBV12-4,TGTGCCAGCAGTCCGCCCGACAGGGCTGGCTACACCTTC,CASSPPDRAGYTF
TRBJ1-4,-,many,TRBV3-1,TGTGCCAGCAGCCAAGTGGAAAAACTGTTTTTT,CASSQVEKLFF
TRBJ1-4,-,many,TRBV7-8,TGTGCCAGCAGCCAGTGGGAGTCTAATGAAAAACTGTTTTTT,CASSQWESNEKLFF
TRBJ2-5,TRBD2,many,TRBV20-1,TGCAGTGCTAGGGGCCCGGGACTAGCGGGCGGGGAGACCCAGTACTTC,CSARGPGLAGGETQYF
TRBJ1-5,-,many,TRBV2,TGTGCCAGCAGTGAATCAGGGACCCGGGACGGCAATCAGCCCCAGCATTTT,CASSESGTRDGNQPQHF
TRBJ2-7,-,-,TRBV29-1,TGCAGCTTGAATTTAGAAGAGCAGTACTTC,CSLNLEEQYF
TRBJ2-7,-,-,TRBV6-5,TGTGCCAGCAGCTTAGTGGTAGCGTCGGACGAGCAGTACTTC,CASSLVVASDEQYF
TRBJ2-7,-,-,TRBV20-1,TGCAGTGCTAGGTATAGCTCCCTTCGCGGCGAGCAGTACTTC,CSARYSSLRGEQYF
TRBJ1-4,TRBD1,-,TRBV12-3/TRBV12-4,TGTGCCAGCAGTCGGACATCAGGGGGAGATGAAAAACTGTTTTTT,CASSRTSGGDEKLFF
TRBJ1-5,-,few,TRBV6-5,TGTGCCAGCAGTGAAACAGGGTCGGGGCAGCCCCAGCATTTT,CASSETGSGQPQHF
TRBJ1-5,-,many,TRBV20-1,TGCAGTGCCGGAGGGACCGGCAATCAGCCCCAGCATTTT,CSAGGTGNQPQHF
TRBJ1-4,TRBD1,-,TRBV7-2,TGTGCCTGCGGGGACAGCGCAACTAATGAAAAACTGTTTTTT,CACGDSATNEKLFF
TRBJ1-2,-,many,TRBV20-1,TGCAGTGCTAGAGATTTGACAGATAACTATGGCTACACCTTC,CSARDLTDNYGYTF
TRBJ1-4,TRBD1,-,TRBV4-3,TGCGCCAGCAGCCACCAGGGACAGGGAGATGAAAAACTGTTTTTT,CASSHQGQGDEKLFF
TRBJ1-2,TRBD1,many,TRBV29-1,TGCAGCGTTGAAGGTCTTCGGGACAGGGGCCGTGGCTACACCTTC,CSVEGLRDRGRGYTF
TRBJ1-2,TRBD1,many,TRBV25-1,TGTGCCAGCAGTGAATGGGACAGTTATCTGTATGGCTACACCTTC,CASSEWDSYLYGYTF
TRBJ2-7,-,many,TRBV24-1,TGTGCCACCAGTAGAAGCGTCGCCCACGAGCAGTACTTC,CATSRSVAHEQYF
TRBJ2-7,TRBD1,-,TRBV25-1,TGTGCCAGCAGTGCTACGGGACAGGGTTTCTACGAGCAGTACTTC,CASSATGQGFYEQYF
TRBJ1-1,TRBD1,-,TRBV25-1,TGTGCGCCGGGACAGGGGAACACTGAAGCTTTCTTT,CAPGQGNTEAFF
TRBJ1-4,TRBD1,-,TRBV15,TGTGCCACCAGCAGCTATGGACAGGGGCGCGGTGAAAAACTGTTTTTT,CATSSYGQGRGEKLFF
TRBJ2-2,-,few,TRBV6-5,TGTGCCAGCATCCTGAACGTAGGTGGGGGCTCCGGGACCGGGGAGCTGTTTTTT,CASILNVGGGSGTGELFF
TRBJ2-7,TRBD1,few,TRBV7-2,TGTGCCAGCAGCCCGGTTCAGGGGGCCTACGAGCAGTACTTC,CASSPVQGAYEQYF
TRBJ2-7,-,many,TRBV29-1,TGCAGCGTTGTTTTTTTGCGGGGGCGGTACGAGCAGTACTTC,CSVVFLRGRYEQYF
TRBJ2-5,-,many,TRBV6-5,TGTGCCAGCAGCGGAGACGGGGGCTTCGGAGAGACCCAGTACTTC,CASSGDGGFGETQYF
TRBJ1-1,-,-,TRBV10-2,TGCGCCAGCAGTGAGGACGGCTTGCGTACTGAAGCTTTCTTT,CASSEDGLRTEAFF
TRBJ1-1,-,many,TRBV10-3,TGTGCCATCCGATCAGAACAAAACACTGAAGCTTTCTTT,CAIRSEQNTEAFF
TRBJ1-1,-,-,TRBV9,TGTGCCAGCAGCGTCGGGCGGGGGAAGTCTGAAGCTTTCTTT,CASSVGRGKSEAFF
TRBJ2-1,TRBD1,-,TRBV29-1,TGCAGCGTTGCCTCCGGGACAGGGACCAATGAGCAGTTCTTC,CSVASGTGTNEQFF
TRBJ1-5,TRBD1,many,TRBV7-9,TGTGCCAGCAGCCTCTTGACCGGGACAGGAAGGGAGAATCAGCCCCAGCATTTT,CASSLLTGTGRENQPQHF
TRBJ2-7,TRBD1,-,TRBV20-1,TGCAGTGCTGCCCAGGTGTGGGACAGGGGACGCTACGAGCAGTACTTC,CSAAQVWDRGRYEQYF
TRBJ2-7,-,many,TRBV9,TGTGCCAGCAGCGTAGACCCGGGGGTCGACGAGCAGTACTTC,CASSVDPGVDEQYF